This TCR beta chain came from a study of shared clonotypes between healthy human individuals. CDR1 and CDR2 from the germline V gene are SNHLY and FYNNEI. V was clipped by 8 bases and J by 8 bases; unmatched bases: 14. The CDR3 length is 15 residues. Libraries were prepared by immunoSEQ multiplex PCR; TCRdb keeps only in-frame clonotypes and omits some of them. Among 2,500,000 or so clones, 90% to 95% were seen once, and the ten largest hold approximately 0.37%. Study conclusions and caveats: In contrast to clonotypes shared by all four donors, non-shared clonotypes had lower generation probabilities.

Worth noting for this clone: The antigen is unknown.

The chain uses TRBV2 and TRBJ2-1; TRBD2 matches at 8 bases. The sequence derives from a man between 18 and 35 years old in good health. Some clones in this sample may be carry-over from other donors' samples. The source material was naive CD4+ T cells from PBMCs. Subset: CD45RA+ positively selected. The CDR3 DNA reads TGTGCCAGCGGGAAAAGCGGGGGCGAGGGCCATGAGCAGTTCTTC. Translation: CASGKSGGEGHEQFF.